This T cell receptor beta chain was captured by sequencing in a study of OX40 agonist ivuxolimab in advanced cancers. Study information: Under the entry rules, prior anti-PD-1, anti-PD-L1 or anti-CTLA-4 therapy was allowed, and approximately 36% had some.

Per germline, CDR1 MGHDK and CDR2 SYGVNS. The ends lost 3 bases at V and 2 bases at J; junction bases unmatched: 6. This CDR3 comprises 15 residues. Sequencing used immunoSEQ multiplex PCR; TCRdb keeps in-frame clones, though not all of them. The sample shows roughly 60,000 clones, more than 85% of them seen only once. This chain uses TRBV25-1 with TRBJ2-7, with 8 bases aligning to TRBD1. This sequence originates from an adult with an advanced solid tumor such as melanoma, head and neck, liver or kidney cancer. Sequenced material: CD4+ or CD8+ T cells sorted from blood, taken in a trial of the OX40 agonist ivuxolimab. The CDR3 DNA reads TGTGCCAGCAGTGATTTGGGGACAGGAACCTACGAGCAGTACTTC. This translates into CASSDLGTGTYEQYF.